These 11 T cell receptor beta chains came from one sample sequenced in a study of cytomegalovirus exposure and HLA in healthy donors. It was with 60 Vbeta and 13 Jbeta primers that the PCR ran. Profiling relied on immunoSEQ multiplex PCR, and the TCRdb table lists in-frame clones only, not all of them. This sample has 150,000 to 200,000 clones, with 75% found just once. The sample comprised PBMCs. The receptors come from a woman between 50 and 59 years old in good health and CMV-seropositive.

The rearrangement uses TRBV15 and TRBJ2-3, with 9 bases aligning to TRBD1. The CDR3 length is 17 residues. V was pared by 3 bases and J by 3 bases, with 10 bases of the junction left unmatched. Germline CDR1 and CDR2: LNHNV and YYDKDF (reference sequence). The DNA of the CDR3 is TGTGCCACCAGCAGGCCCGGTGGGACAGGGATGACAGATACGCAGTATTTT. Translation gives CATSRPGGTGMTDTQYF. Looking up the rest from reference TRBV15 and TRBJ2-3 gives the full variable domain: DAMVIQNPRYQVTQFGKPVTLSCSQTLNHNVMYWYQQKSSQAPKLLFHYYDKDFNNEADTPDNFQSRRPNTSFCFLDIRSPGLGDTAMYLCATSRPGGTGMTDTQYFGPGTRLTVL.

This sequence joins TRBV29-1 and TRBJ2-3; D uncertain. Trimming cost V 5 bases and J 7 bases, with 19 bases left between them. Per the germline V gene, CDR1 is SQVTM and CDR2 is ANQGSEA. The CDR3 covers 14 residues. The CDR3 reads CSVPSANAVHTQYF. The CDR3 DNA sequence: TGCAGCGTTCCCTCCGCGAACGCTGTCCATACGCAGTATTTT.

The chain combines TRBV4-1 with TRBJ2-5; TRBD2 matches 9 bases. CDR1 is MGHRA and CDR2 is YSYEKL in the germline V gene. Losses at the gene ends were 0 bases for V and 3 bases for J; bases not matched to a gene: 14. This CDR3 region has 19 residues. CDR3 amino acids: CASSQDLLFVAGEEETQYF. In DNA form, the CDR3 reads TGCGCCAGCAGCCAAGATCTCCTTTTTGTAGCGGGGGAAGAAGAGACCCAGTACTTC.

This chain's CDR3 is CASSGSSGETQYF. CDR3 DNA sequence: TGCGCCAGCAGTGGTTCGTCGGGAGAGACCCAGTACTTC. The chain carries TRBV5-1 and TRBJ2-5; D is undetermined. The CDR3 is made up of 13 amino acids. V was trimmed by 5 bases and J by 4 bases, leaving 12 bases between them. Germline V lookup: CDR1 SGHRS, CDR2 YFSETQ.

CDR3 in DNA: TGTGCCATCAGTGAGTTCGGACGGGGAGACTCACCCCTCCACTTT. Its translation: CAISEFGRGDSPLHF. The chain combines TRBV10-3 with TRBJ1-6; no definite D call. Germline values: CDR1 ENHRY, CDR2 SYGVKD. The CDR3 contains 15 residues. V dropped 1 base and J dropped 10 bases, with 14 bases sitting between them.

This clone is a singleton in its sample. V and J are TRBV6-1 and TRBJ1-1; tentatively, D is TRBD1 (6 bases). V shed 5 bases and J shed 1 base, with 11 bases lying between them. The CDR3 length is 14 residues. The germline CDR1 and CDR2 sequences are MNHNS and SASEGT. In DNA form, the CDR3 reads TGTGCCAGCAGTCTCCACAGGGAGAACACTGAAGCTTTCTTT. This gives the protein CASSLHRENTEAFF.

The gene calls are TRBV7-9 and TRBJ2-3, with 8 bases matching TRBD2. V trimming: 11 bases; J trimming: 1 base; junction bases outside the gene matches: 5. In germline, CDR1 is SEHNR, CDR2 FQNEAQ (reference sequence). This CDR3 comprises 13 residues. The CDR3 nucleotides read TGTGCCGGTCAAGCGGGGGGCACAGATACGCAGTATTTT. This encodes CAGQAGGTDTQYF.

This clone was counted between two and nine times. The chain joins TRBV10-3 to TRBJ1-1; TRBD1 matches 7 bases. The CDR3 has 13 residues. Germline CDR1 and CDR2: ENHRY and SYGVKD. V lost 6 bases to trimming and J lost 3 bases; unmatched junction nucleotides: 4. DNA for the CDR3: TGTGCCATCAGAGGGACAGAGGACACTGAAGCTTTCTTT. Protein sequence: CAIRGTEDTEAFF.

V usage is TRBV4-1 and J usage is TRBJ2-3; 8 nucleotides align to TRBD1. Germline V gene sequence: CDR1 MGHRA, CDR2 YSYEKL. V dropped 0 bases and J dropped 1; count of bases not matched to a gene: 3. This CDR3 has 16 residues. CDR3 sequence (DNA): TGCGCCAGCAGCCAAGATCCAGGGGGCGGCACAGATACGCAGTATTTT. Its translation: CASSQDPGGGTDTQYF.

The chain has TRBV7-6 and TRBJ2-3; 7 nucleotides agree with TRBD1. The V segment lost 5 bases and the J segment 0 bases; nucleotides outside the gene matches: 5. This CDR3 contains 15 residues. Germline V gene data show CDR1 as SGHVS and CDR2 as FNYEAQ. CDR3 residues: CASSLTGLSTDTQYF. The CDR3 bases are TGTGCCAGCAGCCTGACAGGGCTTAGCACAGATACGCAGTATTTT.

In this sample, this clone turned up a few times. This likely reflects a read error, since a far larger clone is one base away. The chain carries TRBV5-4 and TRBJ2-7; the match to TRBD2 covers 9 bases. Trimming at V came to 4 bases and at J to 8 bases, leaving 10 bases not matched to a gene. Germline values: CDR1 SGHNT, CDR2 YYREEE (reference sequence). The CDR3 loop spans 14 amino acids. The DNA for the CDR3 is TGTGCCAGCAGCCCGACTAGCGGTTTAGGTCAGCAGTACTTC. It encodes CASSPTSGLGQQYF.